What follows are 27 T cell receptor beta chains derived from one specimen sequenced in a study of T cell responses to AZD1222 COVID-19 vaccine. Only in-frame clones appear in the TCRdb table, and some are missing; sequencing was by immunoSEQ multiplex PCR. The table has around 130,000 clones, about nine tenths seen once; the top ten hold 4.2%. The starting material was peripheral blood, obtained 28 days after the second dose of the MenACWY control vaccine. The origin of the receptors is an adult who received the MenACWY meningococcal vaccine as a control.

This clone was found a few times. This CDR3 is CASSPQGGGNQPQHF. The CDR3, as DNA: TGTGCCAGCAGCCCACAGGGAGGTGGCAATCAGCCCCAGCATTTT. This chain joins TRBV7-2 and TRBJ1-5; a possible D gene is TRBD1 (6 bases). V was pared by 5 bases and J by 2 bases, with 13 bases between. In germline, CDR1 is SGHTA, CDR2 FQGNSA. CDR3 size: 15 residues.

V is TRBV6-5 and J is TRBJ2-3; 8 bases fit TRBD2. Germline-derived CDR1 and CDR2 are MNHEY and SVGAGI. The ends lost 5 bases at V and 5 bases at J; junction bases unmatched: 9. The CDR3 extends over 15 amino acids. In DNA form, the CDR3 reads TGTGCCAGCAGTCGCGGCGGGGGGCGAGTAGATACGCAGTATTTT. This codes for CASSRGGGRVDTQYF.

The chain carries TRBV2 and TRBJ1-2; D is uncertain. Germline loops: CDR1 SNHLY, CDR2 FYNNEI. The CDR3 spans 16 residues. The V end lost 4 bases, the J end lost 1 base, and 16 bases lay between the germline ends. The CDR3 sequence is CASSGEGRTNNYGYTF. The DNA for the CDR3 is TGTGCCAGCAGTGGTGAAGGCAGGACGAATAACTATGGCTACACCTTC.

This sequence joins TRBV7-2 and TRBJ1-1, with D possibly matching TRBD1 (6 bases). The CDR3 runs to 15 residues. The germline CDR1 and CDR2 sequences are SGHTA and FQGNSA. The V and J ends lost 7 bases and 4 bases respectively, with 19 bases between them. In nucleotides, the CDR3 is TGTGCCAGCAACGAACAACAGGGTCGGGTCACTGAAGCTTTCTTT. Its protein product is CASNEQQGRVTEAFF. The variable domain in full, completed from reference TRBV7-2 and TRBJ1-1, reads GAGVSQSPSNKVTEKGKDVELRCDPISGHTALYWYRQSLGQGLEFLIYFQGNSAPDKSGLPSDRFSAERTGGSVSTLTIQRTQQEDSAVYLCASNEQQGRVTEAFFGQGTRLTVV.

The chain employs TRBV4-1 and TRBJ2-1, with D perhaps TRBD2 (6 bases). Germline CDR1 is MGHRA and CDR2 is YSYEKL. V dropped 0 bases and J dropped 6 bases, with 15 bases sitting between them. The CDR3 runs to 16 residues. The CDR3 DNA reads TGCGCCAGCAGCCAAGAGCGGGGCCCTACCCTCAATGAGCAGTTCTTC. It is translated as CASSQERGPTLNEQFF.

The chain links TRBV12-3 or TRBV12-4 to TRBJ2-3; D remains ambiguous. V gave up 6 bases and J gave up 4 bases, with 8 bases separating them. The CDR3 spans 12 residues. The CDR3 sequence is CASSPRPDTQYF. CDR3 nucleotides: TGTGCCAGCAGCCCGAGGCCAGATACGCAGTATTTT.

The chain combines TRBV24-1 with TRBJ2-2, with D perhaps given as TRBD1 or TRBD2 (5 bases each). Trimming left V 2 bases short and J 6 bases short, with 15 bases between. CDR1 and CDR2 from the germline V gene are KGHDR and SFDVKD. The CDR3 consists of 16 residues. The CDR3 bases are TGTGCCACCAGTGATTCCTTCCGGGACCACTCCGGGGAGCTGTTTTTT. Its protein is CATSDSFRDHSGELFF.

V and J are TRBV6-6 and TRBJ1-6, with D maybe TRBD1 (5 bases). The CDR3 spans 16 residues. In germline, CDR1 is MNHNY, CDR2 SVGAGI (reference sequence). With 2 bases removed from V and 4 bases from J, the gap between germline ends came to 12 bases. The CDR3 DNA follows: TGTGCCAGCAGTTACGGGCGGGACGCTTATAATTCACCCCTCCACTTT. Translation gives CASSYGRDAYNSPLHF.

The rearrangement uses TRBV27 and TRBJ1-4, with a weak D call TRBD1 (6 bases). Germline CDR1 is MNHEY and CDR2 is SMNVEV (reference sequence). The CDR3 sequence is 14 residues long. The V and J ends lost 6 bases and 8 bases respectively, with 16 bases between them. This chain's CDR3 is CASRSIQGREKLFF. Here the CDR3 DNA reads TGTGCCAGCAGGTCTATACAGGGCCGGGAAAAACTGTTTTTT.

V and J are TRBV18 and TRBJ1-2; TRBD1 agrees at 7 bases. There are 17 residues in the CDR3. J was trimmed by 7 bases and V by 5 bases; bases with no gene match: 19. Germline V lookup: CDR1 KGHSH, CDR2 LQKENI. CDR3 DNA: TGTGCCAGCTCAAGATTTGGACAGGATAGTGGGGACGGTGGCTACACCTTC. Its protein is CASSRFGQDSGDGGYTF. Variable domain in full (rest from reference TRBV18 and TRBJ1-2): NAGVMQNPRHLVRRRGQEARLRCSPMKGHSHVYWYRQLPEEGLKFMVYLQKENIIDESGMPKERFSAEFPKEGPSILRIQQVVRGDSAAYFCASSRFGQDSGDGGYTFGSGTRLTVV.

The chain is built from TRBV28 and TRBJ1-1; 8 bases are a match to TRBD1. The V and J ends lost 6 bases and 8 bases, in that order; junction bases with no gene match: 8. The CDR3 has 13 amino acids. CDR1 MDHEN and CDR2 SYDVKM come from the germline V gene. The CDR3 bases are TGTGCCAGCAGCCAGACAGGGGCGCACGAAGCTTTCTTT. Translation: CASSQTGAHEAFF.

V gene TRBV19 combines with J gene TRBJ1-5; the D gene is possibly TRBD1 (6 bases). Germline CDR1 is LNHDA and CDR2 is SQIVND (reference sequence). The CDR3 has 14 amino acids. V lost 5 bases to trimming and J lost 5 bases, with 13 bases between them. CDR3 bases: TGTGCCAGTAGTGTGGGGACAAGCCATCAGCCCCAGCATTTT. Translation gives CASSVGTSHQPQHF. The variable domain in full, completed from reference TRBV19 and TRBJ1-5, reads DGGITQSPKYLFRKEGQNVTLSCEQNLNHDAMYWYRQDPGQGLRLIYYSQIVNDFQKGDIAEGYSVSREKKESFPLTVTSAQKNPTAFYLCASSVGTSHQPQHFGDGTRLSIL.

In this sample, this clone turned up once. The CDR3 spells CASSSGQGLGTDTQYF. The CDR3 bases are TGTGCCAGCAGCTCGGGACAAGGACTAGGCACAGATACGCAGTATTTT. V usage is TRBV11-3 and J usage is TRBJ2-3, with D possibly being TRBD2 (7 bases). The CDR3 has 16 residues. Germline CDR1 is SGHNT and CDR2 is YENEEA. Trimming took off 4 bases at V and 1 base at J, with 15 bases between the two ends.

V gene TRBV6-5 combines with J gene TRBJ2-7, with D possibly being TRBD2 (5 bases). CDR3 length: 12 amino acids. Germline V lookup: CDR1 MNHEY, CDR2 SVGAGI. Trimming removed 4 bases at V and 7 bases at J, with 11 bases between. The CDR3 sequence: CASSFGGGEQYF. The DNA of the CDR3 is TGTGCCAGCAGTTTCGGAGGAGGAGAGCAGTACTTC.

The rearrangement joins TRBV14 to TRBJ2-7; 7 bases map to TRBD2. CDR3 length equals 13 residues. Germline V gene lookup returns CDR1 SGHDN and CDR2 FVKESK. V trimming: 4 bases; J trimming: 4 bases; junction bases outside the gene matches: 4. CDR3 bases: TGTGCCAGCAGCCGGGGGGGACCGTACGAGCAGTACTTC. Translated, it gives CASSRGGPYEQYF.

The gene calls are TRBV5-4 and TRBJ2-7, with D hard to call. Trimming took 0 bases from V and 2 from J, leaving 9 bases between them. Germline CDR1 is SGHNT and CDR2 is YYREEE (reference sequence). The CDR3 has 14 amino acids. The CDR3 bases are TGTGCCAGCAGCTTGGGACTCGAGACCTACGAGCAGTACTTC. Its translation is CASSLGLETYEQYF.

This chain joins TRBV2 and TRBJ2-2; D may be TRBD2 (5 bases). V was clipped by 0 bases and J by 0 bases, with 8 bases between them. This CDR3 comprises 16 residues. CDR1 is SNHLY, CDR2 FYNNEI, per germline. The chain's CDR3 is CASSEASSANTGELFF. Here the CDR3 DNA reads TGTGCCAGCAGTGAAGCGAGTAGCGCGAACACCGGGGAGCTGTTTTTT.

The chain has TRBV28 and TRBJ1-5; weak D call: TRBD1 (5 bases). The germline V gene has CDR1 MDHEN and CDR2 SYDVKM. This CDR3 is 14 amino acids long. V lost 5 bases and J 3 bases, leaving 11 bases between the germline ends. The CDR3 coding sequence is TGTGCCAGCAGTACGGGGGAGCACAATCAGCCCCAGCATTTT. It encodes CASSTGEHNQPQHF.

The chain combines TRBV29-1 with TRBJ1-1; 7 nucleotides match TRBD1. Trimming at V came to 7 bases and at J to 1 base, leaving 6 bases not matched to a gene. The CDR3 extends over 13 amino acids. Per the germline V gene, CDR1 is SQVTM and CDR2 is ANQGSEA. The CDR3 DNA reads as TGCAGCGCCGAAAGACAGGGGAACACTGAAGCTTTCTTT. It is translated as CSAERQGNTEAFF.

The chain has TRBV12-3 or TRBV12-4 and TRBJ2-1, with unresolved D. The germline V and J ends were trimmed by 2 bases and 7 bases, with 9 bases remaining between them. The CDR3 runs 13 residues. The CDR3 region has the DNA TGTGCCAGCAGTTTAAACAGATGGAATGAGCAGTTCTTC. Its translation: CASSLNRWNEQFF.

The V gene is TRBV6-7, the J gene TRBJ2-2; 8 bases map to TRBD2. TRBV6-7 belongs to the ORF category, with a function that is uncertain. CDR3 length: 17 residues. The V segment lost 5 bases and the J segment 3 bases; nucleotides outside the gene matches: 11. CDR3 in DNA: TGTGCCAGCAGTCCTACCGGGGGGGGCCGGTACACCGGGGAGCTGTTTTTT. This encodes CASSPTGGGRYTGELFF.

V gene TRBV27 combines with J gene TRBJ2-2, with 11 bases matching TRBD1. Germline V gene data show CDR1 as MNHEY and CDR2 as SMNVEV (reference sequence). The V gene end was trimmed by 4 bases and the J gene end by 5 bases; junction bases not matched to a gene: 9. The CDR3 totals 17 residues. The CDR3 is CASSSLGQGAKTGELFF. Written as DNA, the CDR3 is TGTGCCAGCAGTTCTCTAGGACAGGGGGCAAAGACCGGGGAGCTGTTTTTT.

The genes are TRBV7-2 and TRBJ2-7; D remains unclear. This CDR3 has 14 amino acids. Looked up from germline, CDR1 is SGHTA and CDR2 is FQGNSA. V was shortened by 1 base and J by 0 bases, with 7 bases between the two germline ends. This chain's CDR3 is CASSLVGSSYEQYF. The CDR3 DNA reads as TGTGCCAGCAGCTTAGTAGGAAGCTCCTACGAGCAGTACTTC.

V usage is TRBV27 and J usage is TRBJ1-3; possibly TRBD1 for D (6 bases). Germline CDR1 and CDR2: MNHEY and SMNVEV (reference sequence). There are 19 residues in the CDR3. Trimming took off 0 bases at V and 0 bases at J, with 18 bases between the two ends. In DNA, the CDR3 is TGTGCCAGCAGTTTATCCCGAGCCGGGACACAGAACTCTGGAAACACCATATATTTT. This gives the protein CASSLSRAGTQNSGNTIYF.

The chain is built from TRBV18 and TRBJ2-1; D gene ambiguous. V was pared by 2 bases and J by 4 bases, with 6 bases between. The CDR3 contains 13 residues. Per the germline V gene, CDR1 is KGHSH and CDR2 is LQKENI. CDR3 DNA: TGTGCCAGCTCACCAGTCGAGTACAATGAGCAGTTCTTC. Amino acid sequence: CASSPVEYNEQFF.

The chain combines TRBV9 with TRBJ1-1; TRBD1 is a possible D gene (5 bases). CDR1 and CDR2 (germline): SGDLS, YYNGEE. The CDR3 contains 15 residues. Trimming took 1 base from V and 3 from J, leaving 13 bases between them. The CDR3 nucleotides are TGTGCCAGCAGCGTATGGGACGTTGTGGACACTGAAGCTTTCTTT. It translates to CASSVWDVVDTEAFF.

V gene TRBV4-1 combines with J gene TRBJ2-1; 8 bases fit TRBD2. There are 16 residues in the CDR3. The V gene end was trimmed by 2 bases and the J gene end by 3 bases; junction bases not matched to a gene: 6. CDR1 MGHRA and CDR2 YSYEKL come from the germline V gene. DNA of the CDR3: TGCGCCAGCAGCCAACAAGGGGCGGGAGGCTACAATGAGCAGTTCTTC. Amino acids: CASSQQGAGGYNEQFF.